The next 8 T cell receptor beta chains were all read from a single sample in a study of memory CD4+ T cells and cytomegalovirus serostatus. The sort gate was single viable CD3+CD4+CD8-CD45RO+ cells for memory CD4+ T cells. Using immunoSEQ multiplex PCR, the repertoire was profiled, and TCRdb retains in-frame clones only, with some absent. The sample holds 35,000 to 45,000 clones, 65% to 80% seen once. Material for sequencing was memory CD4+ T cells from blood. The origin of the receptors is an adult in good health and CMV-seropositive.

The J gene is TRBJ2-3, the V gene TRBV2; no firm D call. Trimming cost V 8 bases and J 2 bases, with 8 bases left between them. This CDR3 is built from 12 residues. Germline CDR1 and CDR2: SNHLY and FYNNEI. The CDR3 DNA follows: TGTGCCAGCCGCCCCCACACAGATACGCAGTATTTT. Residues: CASRPHTDTQYF.

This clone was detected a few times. The CDR3 reads CASSLLAGGVNEQFF. The CDR3 coding sequence is TGTGCCAGCAGCTTGTTAGCGGGAGGAGTCAATGAGCAGTTCTTC. This chain connects TRBV5-6 to TRBJ2-1; 10 bases are shared with TRBD2. V lost 1 base and J lost 6; bases outside the gene matches: 4. The germline CDR1 and CDR2 sequences are SGHDT and YYEEEE. The length of the CDR3 is 15 residues. The full variable domain, completed using reference TRBV5-6 and TRBJ2-1, is DAGVTQSPTHLIKTRGQQVTLRCSPKSGHDTVSWYQQALGQGPQFIFQYYEEEERQRGNFPDRFSGHQFPNYSSELNVNALLLGDSALYLCASSLLAGGVNEQFFGPGTRLTVL.

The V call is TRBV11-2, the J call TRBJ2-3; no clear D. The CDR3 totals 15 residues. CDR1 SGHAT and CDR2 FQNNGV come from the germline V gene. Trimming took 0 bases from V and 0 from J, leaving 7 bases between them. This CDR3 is CASSLDLLSTDTQYF. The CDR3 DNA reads TGTGCCAGCAGCTTAGATCTGCTAAGCACAGATACGCAGTATTTT.

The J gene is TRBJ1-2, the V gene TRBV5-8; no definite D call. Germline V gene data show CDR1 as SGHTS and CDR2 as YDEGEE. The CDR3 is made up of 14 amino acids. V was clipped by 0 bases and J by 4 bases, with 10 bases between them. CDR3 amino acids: CASSLGEGGYGYTF. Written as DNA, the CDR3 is TGTGCCAGCAGCTTGGGGGAAGGAGGCTATGGCTACACCTTC.

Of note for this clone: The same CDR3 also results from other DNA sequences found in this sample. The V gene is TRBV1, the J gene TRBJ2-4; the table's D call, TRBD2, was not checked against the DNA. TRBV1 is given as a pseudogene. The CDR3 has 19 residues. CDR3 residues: CTSSQERTSGVIAKNIQYF. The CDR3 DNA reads TGCACCAGCAGCCAAGAGAGGACTAGCGGTGTGATAGCCAAAAACATTCAGTACTTC.

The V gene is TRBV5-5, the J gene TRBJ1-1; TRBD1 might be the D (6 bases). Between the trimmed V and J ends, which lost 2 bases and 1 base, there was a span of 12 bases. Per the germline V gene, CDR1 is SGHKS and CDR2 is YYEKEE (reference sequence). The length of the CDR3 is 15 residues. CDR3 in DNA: TGTGCCAGCAGCTTTATTACAGGGCCGAACACTGAAGCTTTCTTT. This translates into CASSFITGPNTEAFF.

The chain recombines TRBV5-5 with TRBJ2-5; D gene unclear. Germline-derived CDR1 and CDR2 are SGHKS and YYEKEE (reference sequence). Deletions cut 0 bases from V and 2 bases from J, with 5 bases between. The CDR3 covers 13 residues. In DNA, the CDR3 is TGTGCCAGCAGCTTGGCCCTTCAAGAGACCCAGTACTTC. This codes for CASSLALQETQYF.

This CDR3 is CASSYQTGGNQPQHF. The DNA of the CDR3 is TGTGCCAGTAGCTATCAAACAGGGGGAAATCAGCCCCAGCATTTT. The rearrangement uses TRBV19 and TRBJ1-5; TRBD1 matches 8 bases. Trimming took 6 bases from V and 4 from J; bases not matched to a gene: 8. Germline values: CDR1 LNHDA, CDR2 SQIVND (reference sequence). CDR3 length equals 15 residues.